This entry concerns a single T cell receptor beta chain. Unique molecular identifiers featured in how the TCRbeta library was prepared. In TCRdb, the PCR reads were re-called with MiXCR into one record per CDR3 protein. The data contain some 590,000 distinct CDR3 sequences, about 10% of them seen just once; the ten biggest clones take up less than 4.5%. This sample stems from a study of T-cell reconstitution after alpha-beta-depleted transplantation in children. Trimming shortened V by 1 base and J by 8 bases, and 3 bases separated the two germline ends. This CDR3 has 10 residues. The germline V gene has CDR1 DFQATT and CDR2 SNEGSKA (reference sequence).

The sample was PBMCs from the stem cell graft donor, taken from the stem cell graft. The sequence came from a human donor who donated a stem cell graft to a child with acute myeloid leukemia. The rearrangement uses TRBV20-1 and TRBJ2-1, with D unclear. The CDR3 DNA sequence: TGCAGTGCTAGAGCGGATGAGCAGTTCTTC. Residues: CSARADEQFF.